This paragraph reports one T cell receptor beta chain. The antigen is unknown. The source of the sample is a study of neoadjuvant nivolumab and ipilimumab in lung cancer. General study results and limits: Only two of four nivolumab-treated tumors gained richness and clonality by surgery. TCR richness and clonality were higher in tumors than adjacent uninvolved lung. Pretherapy blood TCR richness correlated positively with resected tumor richness.

CDR1 is KGHSH and CDR2 is LQKENI in the germline V gene. V lost 6 bases, J lost 2 bases, and 13 bases lay in between. CDR3 size: 14 residues. Sequencing used immunoSEQ multiplex PCR; TCRdb keeps in-frame clones, though not all of them. The table lists about 38,000 clones, 80% to 90% of them singletons. The sample here was peripheral blood, taken before neoadjuvant nivolumab, alone or with ipilimumab. The sequence derives from an adult with non-small cell lung cancer. The chain recombines TRBV18 with TRBJ2-5; D is unclear. For the CDR3, the DNA is TGTGCCAGCTCTCCCTCGAGAGGTCAAGAGACCCAGTACTTC. It yields the protein CASSPSRGQETQYF.